A selection of T cell receptor beta chains follows, all from one sample in a study of cytomegalovirus exposure and HLA in healthy donors. Assay used: immunoSEQ multiplex PCR; TCRdb lists only in-frame clones, some missing. The sample carries about 87,000 clones, around 70% recorded once. Sequencing was done on a sample of PBMCs. Receptor source: a man aged 25 to 40 in good health and CMV-seropositive. The CDR3 runs from the conserved cysteine through the conserved F or W. D genes are given only for firm matches. A clone size is listed for some rows: how often the clone was seen (once, few, many), or a class if it is expanded.

clone_size | j_call | d_call | v_call | cdr3_nt | cdr3_aa
once | TRBJ1-1 | - | TRBV4-1 | TGCGCCAGCAGCCAAGATCGGGATCCGAACACTGAAGCTTTCTTT | CASSQDRDPNTEAFF
- | TRBJ1-2 | - | TRBV5-6 | TGTGCCAGCAGCCTCAGACAGAGCCCTAGTTACTATGGCTACCCCTTC | CASSLRQSPSYYGYPF
- | TRBJ2-7 | TRBD2 | TRBV28 | TGTGCCAGCAGTTTCTCTATTAGCGGGAGGGAGTACGAGCAGTACTTC | CASSFSISGREYEQYF
once | TRBJ1-5 | TRBD1 | TRBV10-3 | TGTGCCATCAGTGAGACGGGACAGGGGAGTCAGCCCCAGCATTTT | CAISETGQGSQPQHF
- | TRBJ1-4 | - | TRBV2 | TGTGCCAGCAGTGGGACAGTTTATGAAAAACTGTTTTTT | CASSGTVYEKLFF
- | TRBJ1-6 | - | TRBV14 | TGTGCCAGCAGCCCGAACGAGGGGGAGAGTTCACCCCTCCACTTT | CASSPNEGESSPLHF
- | TRBJ2-3 | TRBD2 | TRBV2 | TGTGCCAGCGGATCACTAGCGAGCACAGATACGCAGTATTTT | CASGSLASTDTQYF
- | TRBJ2-1 | TRBD2 | TRBV29-1 | TGCAGCTCGCGACCTCGGGCGGGAGACTCTGAGCAGTTCTTC | CSSRPRAGDSEQFF
- | TRBJ1-2 | TRBD1 | TRBV29-1 | TGCAGCGTTGAAGGGGCGACAGGGGATGGCTACACCTTC | CSVEGATGDGYTF
- | TRBJ1-2 | - | TRBV5-8 | TGTGCCAGCAGCCGAGACATGTCTGGCTACACCTTC | CASSRDMSGYTF
- | TRBJ2-2 | TRBD1 | TRBV28 | TGTGCCAGCAGCCCGGCGGAACAGGGGGACACCGGGGAGCTGTTTTTT | CASSPAEQGDTGELFF
- | TRBJ1-2 | - | TRBV14 | TGTGCCAGCAGCCAAGATCGAGAGCGACGGGGCTACACCTTC | CASSQDRERRGYTF
- | TRBJ1-1 | - | TRBV20-1 | TGCAGTGCTACGACAGGCACTGAAGCTTTCTTT | CSATTGTEAFF
- | TRBJ1-5 | - | TRBV2 | TGTGCCAGCAGACCAGACCAGGGCAATCAGCCCCAGCATTTT | CASRPDQGNQPQHF
- | TRBJ2-7 | TRBD1 | TRBV5-1 | TGCGCCAGCACCCTGGTAGGGACAGGGTTCTACGAGCAGTACTTC | CASTLVGTGFYEQYF
- | TRBJ2-1 | - | TRBV4-2 | TGTGCCAGCACTATAGGAGATGAGCAGTTCTTC | CASTIGDEQFF
once | TRBJ1-2 | TRBD1 | TRBV30 | TGTGCCTGGAGCGAAGACAGGGACGGACTCTACACCTTC | CAWSEDRDGLYTF
- | TRBJ1-1 | - | TRBV6-6 | TGTGCCAGCAGTTACACGCTTATAGGCAGGGCCCCTGAAGCTTTCTTT | CASSYTLIGRAPEAFF
- | TRBJ1-4 | - | TRBV7-2 | TGTGCCAGCAGCCGCATTCCGGGACAAGATGAAAAACTGTTTTTT | CASSRIPGQDEKLFF
medium-sized | TRBJ2-7 | - | TRBV9 | TGTGCCAGCAGCTACGGTTCTCGATACGAGCAGTACTTC | CASSYGSRYEQYF
- | TRBJ2-2 | TRBD2 | TRBV9 | TGTGCCAGCAGCCCCCGGGCGGGAGGTAACACCGGGGAGCTGTTTTTT | CASSPRAGGNTGELFF
- | TRBJ1-5 | TRBD1 | TRBV19 | TGTGCCAGTAGTGTGGGACAGGAAGACTATCAGCCCCAGCATTTT | CASSVGQEDYQPQHF
- | TRBJ2-7 | - | TRBV5-4 | TGTGCCAGCAGCCACCGAGCAGACAGCCCCTACGAGCAGTACTTC | CASSHRADSPYEQYF
once | TRBJ2-7 | TRBD2 | TRBV7-9 | TGTGCCAGCAGCTTAGCGGGGGACTACTACGAGCAGTACTTC | CASSLAGDYYEQYF
- | TRBJ1-2 | TRBD1 | TRBV30 | TGTGCCTGGAGTGTACGCAGGGGGCACTATGGCTACACCTTC | CAWSVRRGHYGYTF
- | TRBJ2-1 | - | TRBV10-3 | TGTGCCATCGCCAGAAACGAGGGCAATGAGCAGTTCTTC | CAIARNEGNEQFF
- | TRBJ1-2 | TRBD1 | TRBV19 | TGTGCCAGTAGTGGAGGGACAGGGCAGGACTATGGCTACACCTTC | CASSGGTGQDYGYTF
- | TRBJ1-1 | TRBD1 | TRBV28 | TGTGCCAGCAGTTTAGGGGGGACAGGGGGCCGAGGAACTGAAGCTTTCTTT | CASSLGGTGGRGTEAFF
- | TRBJ2-1 | TRBD1 | TRBV7-2 | TGTGCCAGCAAACGGGACAGGTGGGATGAGCAGTTCTTC | CASKRDRWDEQFF